The 31 T cell receptor beta chains listed next were all sequenced from one sample in a study of cytomegalovirus exposure and HLA in healthy donors. The PCR used 60 Vbeta and 13 Jbeta primers. Assay: immunoSEQ multiplex PCR; the TCRdb copy retains only in-frame clones and omits some. The table includes 95,000 to 110,000 clones, around 77% detected once. Material for sequencing was PBMCs. Every receptor here comes from a man younger than 35 in good health and CMV-seronegative.

V gene TRBV7-9 combines with J gene TRBJ1-6; D remains unclear. The germline CDR1 and CDR2 sequences are SEHNR and FQNEAQ (reference sequence). Trimming pared 5 bases from V and 9 bases from J, leaving 17 bases between. This CDR3 is built from 15 residues. The CDR3 protein is CASSPHLGAVSPLHF. Written as DNA, the CDR3 is TGTGCCAGCAGCCCCCACCTAGGAGCCGTTTCACCCCTCCACTTT.

This chain links TRBV5-1 with TRBJ1-4, with a possible D match to TRBD1 (5 bases). Trimming shortened V by 7 bases and J by 8 bases, and 21 bases separated the two germline ends. Germline CDR1 reads SGHRS; CDR2 reads YFSETQ. The CDR3 contains 15 residues. The CDR3: CASRRSGQGHEKLFF. The CDR3 nucleotides are TGCGCCAGCCGTCGGTCCGGCCAGGGCCACGAAAAACTGTTTTTT.

This clone was detected only a few times. J is TRBJ1-3 and V is TRBV7-2; weak D call: TRBD1 (6 bases). CDR1 SGHTA and CDR2 FQGNSA come from the germline V gene. With 7 bases removed from V and 5 bases from J, the gap between germline ends came to 21 bases. There are 16 residues in the CDR3. CDR3 region: CASTLTPVTGRNTIYF. In DNA form, the CDR3 reads TGTGCCAGCACCCTGACCCCCGTGACAGGACGAAACACCATATATTTT.

This chain connects TRBV19 to TRBJ1-2; D not resolved. Germline V gene data show CDR1 as LNHDA and CDR2 as SQIVND (reference sequence). V was cut by 6 bases and J by 3 bases, with 14 bases left in between. CDR3 length: 14 amino acids. The CDR3 bases are TGTGCCAGTAGCGGACGCCGGGAGGACTATGGCTACACCTTC. It codes for CASSGRREDYGYTF.

The chain uses TRBV19 and TRBJ2-2, with D unclear. Germline values: CDR1 LNHDA, CDR2 SQIVND (reference sequence). Deletions cut 5 bases from V and 5 bases from J, with 9 bases between. The CDR3 covers 13 residues. The CDR3 DNA sequence: TGTGCCAGTAGTCCACAGACGACCGGGGAGCTGTTTTTT. This encodes CASSPQTTGELFF.

V is TRBV7-6 and J is TRBJ2-7; D is possibly TRBD2 (5 bases). Trimming stripped 5 bases from V and 5 bases from J, with 19 bases between. This CDR3 contains 15 residues. CDR1 and CDR2 from the germline V gene are SGHVS and FNYEAQ. CDR3 sequence reads: CASSLLRSIGDEQYF. CDR3 DNA sequence: TGTGCCAGCAGCCTCCTCCGATCCATCGGGGACGAGCAGTACTTC.

This clone was detected only a few times. The gene calls are TRBV6-5 and TRBJ1-1; maybe TRBD1 (5 bases). Germline lookup yields CDR1 MNHEY and CDR2 SVGAGI. The CDR3 contains 14 residues. V was trimmed by 5 bases and J by 1 base, leaving 11 bases between them. The CDR3 sequence is CASSQWGGNTEAFF. As DNA, the CDR3 is TGTGCCAGCAGTCAATGGGGGGGGAACACTGAAGCTTTCTTT.

CDR3 DNA: TGTGCCAGCAGCTCCTCTCTGGGGGGAGGGGAGACCCAGTACTTC. This sequence encodes CASSSSLGGGETQYF. V usage is TRBV7-7 and J usage is TRBJ2-5; 7 bases agree with TRBD2. CDR1 SSHAT and CDR2 FNYEAQ come from the germline V gene (reference sequence). The CDR3 has 15 amino acids. V trimming: 4 bases; J trimming: 5 bases; junction bases outside the gene matches: 10.

The chain is built from TRBV13 and TRBJ2-5; 11 bases are a match to TRBD2. The J call could be wrong; TRBJ2-7 is a better fit for the DNA end. Germline V CDR1 and CDR2: PRHDT, FYEKMQ (reference sequence). This CDR3 contains 16 residues. The CDR3 DNA reads TGTGCCAGCAGCTCCACCGGGACTAGCGGTGACTACGAGCAGTACTTC. Translating it yields CASSSTGTSGDYEQYF.

As concerns this clone: This CDR3 is also generated by other DNA sequences in the sample. The chain links TRBV9 to TRBJ1-1, with D perhaps TRBD1 (5 bases). The CDR3 spans 13 residues. Trimming stripped 4 bases from V and 4 bases from J, with 11 bases between. Germline values: CDR1 SGDLS, CDR2 YYNGEE. The CDR3 region is CASSLGGGTEAFF. The CDR3, as DNA: TGTGCCAGCAGCCTGGGGGGAGGCACTGAAGCTTTCTTT.

The chain couples TRBV7-3 to TRBJ2-3; no definite D call. This CDR3 comprises 13 residues. Between the trimmed V and J ends, which lost 6 bases and 5 bases, there was a span of 12 bases. CDR1 is SGHTA, CDR2 FQGTGA, per germline. The CDR3, as DNA: TGTGCCAGCAGGGCTGATGAAGAAGATACGCAGTATTTT. It specifies CASRADEEDTQYF.

The rearrangement joins TRBV5-6 to TRBJ2-7; possibly TRBD1 for D (5 bases). The CDR3 has 13 amino acids. Germline V gives CDR1 SGHDT, CDR2 YYEEEE. V was pared by 4 bases and J by 7 bases, with 15 bases between. CDR3 residues: CASSPGAHSEQYF. For the CDR3, the DNA is TGTGCCAGCAGCCCTGGGGCTCACTCGGAGCAGTACTTC.

The chain's CDR3 is CASSSGVGETQYF. In nucleotides, the CDR3 is TGTGCCAGTAGTAGCGGGGTAGGGGAGACCCAGTACTTC. The chain carries TRBV19 and TRBJ2-5, with D perhaps TRBD2 (6 bases). This CDR3 comprises 13 residues. From germline, CDR1 is LNHDA and CDR2 SQIVND (reference sequence). V lost 4 bases and J 5 bases, leaving 11 bases between the germline ends.

The chain couples TRBV19 to TRBJ2-3, with a weak D call TRBD1 (6 bases). Germline lookup yields CDR1 LNHDA and CDR2 SQIVND (reference sequence). V was pared by 6 bases and J by 3 bases, with 16 bases between. This CDR3 contains 15 residues. The CDR3 region has the DNA TGTGCCAGTAGCTTGGCAGAAAGGGGGACAGATACGCAGTATTTT. It is translated as CASSLAERGTDTQYF.

This rearrangement joins TRBV11-1 to TRBJ2-5; weak D call: TRBD2 (5 bases). Per germline, CDR1 SGHAT and CDR2 FQDESV (reference sequence). Trimming shortened V by 5 bases and J by 3 bases, and 13 bases separated the two germline ends. The CDR3 consists of 14 residues. The CDR3, as DNA: TGTGCCAGCAGCCTACTAGTTGGGAAAGAGACCCAGTACTTC. Residues: CASSLLVGKETQYF. Supplemented by reference TRBV11-1 and TRBJ2-5, the full variable domain reads EAEVAQSPRYKITEKSQAVAFWCDPISGHATLYWYRQILGQGPELLVQFQDESVVDDSQLPKDRFSAERLKGVDSTLKIQPAELGDSAMYLCASSLLVGKETQYFGPGTRLLVL.

J is TRBJ2-1 and V is TRBV7-6; the match to TRBD1 covers 8 bases. The CDR3 contains 19 residues. With 5 bases clipped from V and 4 bases from J, the junction kept 19 bases outside the gene matches. The germline CDR1 and CDR2 sequences are SGHVS and FNYEAQ. CDR3 in amino acids: CASSLNPQFRGRLYNEQFF. CDR3 in DNA: TGTGCCAGCAGCCTTAACCCCCAATTCAGGGGGCGATTATACAATGAGCAGTTCTTC.

The DNA of the CDR3 is TGTGCCACCAGCAGAGATAACGAGGGGGTCAATGGCTACACCTTC. Its protein is CATSRDNEGVNGYTF. The chain combines TRBV15 with TRBJ1-2, with a tentative D call TRBD1 (6 bases). V was cut by 0 bases and J by 6 bases, with 14 bases left in between. This CDR3 has 15 residues. Germline CDR1 reads LNHNV; CDR2 reads YYDKDF (reference sequence).

V gene TRBV5-1 combines with J gene TRBJ2-7, with TRBD2 as a possible D gene (6 bases). Trimming cost V 4 bases and J 0 bases, with 20 bases left between them. Germline V gene data show CDR1 as SGHRS and CDR2 as YFSETQ. The CDR3 covers 17 residues. The CDR3 nucleotides read TGCGCCAGCAGCCAACCCGGTGGCGGGGAATACTCCTACGAGCAGTACTTC. Its translation: CASSQPGGGEYSYEQYF.

V and J are TRBV2 and TRBJ1-2, with TRBD1 matching 8 bases. The CDR3 contains 13 residues. After removal of 5 bases from V and 2 bases from J, the junction contained 1 base not matched to a gene. Germline assignment: CDR1 SNHLY and CDR2 FYNNEI. Here the CDR3 DNA reads TGTGCCAGCAGTCGGACAGGGAACTATGGCTACACCTTC. Translating it yields CASSRTGNYGYTF.

V usage is TRBV7-9 and J usage is TRBJ2-1; D not certain. This CDR3 has 14 amino acids. Germline V CDR1 and CDR2: SEHNR, FQNEAQ (reference sequence). V gave up 1 base and J gave up 6 bases, with 10 bases separating them. The CDR3 loop reads CASSLESLSNEQFF. CDR3 bases: TGTGCCAGCAGCTTAGAGAGTTTGAGCAATGAGCAGTTCTTC.

The chain recombines TRBV7-9 with TRBJ2-1; 7 nucleotides agree with TRBD2. Germline V lookup: CDR1 SEHNR, CDR2 FQNEAQ (reference sequence). This CDR3 contains 14 residues. CDR3 amino acids: CVCPGGRPSPEQFF. CDR3 nucleotides: TGTGTGTGTCCGGGAGGCAGACCGTCCCCTGAGCAGTTCTTC.

The rearrangement links TRBV7-3 to TRBJ2-5; no firm D call. The CDR3 is 14 residues long. V was pared by 6 bases and J by 4 bases, with 15 bases between. CDR1 SGHTA and CDR2 FQGTGA come from the germline V gene. CDR3 residues: CASSSKAGSETQYF. The CDR3 coding sequence is TGTGCCAGCAGTTCAAAGGCAGGCTCAGAGACCCAGTACTTC.

This chain links TRBV6-5 with TRBJ1-2; 9 bases fit TRBD1. The V gene's germline CDR1 is MNHEY and CDR2 SVGAGI. With V trimmed by 2 bases and J by 7 bases, 8 bases remained unmatched. This CDR3 has 15 amino acids. CDR3 region: CASSYPGTGSCGYTF. The CDR3 nucleotides are TGTGCCAGCAGTTACCCCGGGACAGGGTCTTGTGGCTACACCTTC.

The V gene is TRBV6-5, the J gene TRBJ1-3; 8 bases are a match to TRBD1. This CDR3 is 12 amino acids long. Germline V gene lookup returns CDR1 MNHEY and CDR2 SVGAGI. J was trimmed by 7 bases and V by 7 bases; bases with no gene match: 3. The CDR3 is CASKDRVNTIYF. In nucleotides, the CDR3 is TGTGCCAGCAAGGACAGGGTGAACACCATATATTTT.

The sample holds a few counts of this clone. The chain joins TRBV27 to TRBJ2-6; no clear D gene. The CDR3 consists of 13 residues. Germline loops: CDR1 MNHEY, CDR2 SMNVEV (reference sequence). V lost 7 bases and J lost 0, with 4 bases in between. CDR3 in amino acids: CASTYSGANVLTF. The CDR3 DNA is TGTGCCAGCACCTACTCTGGGGCCAACGTCCTGACTTTC.

The chain links TRBV27 to TRBJ2-1, with 7 bases fitting TRBD2. Germline V gene sequence: CDR1 MNHEY, CDR2 SMNVEV (reference sequence). After removal of 6 bases from V and 7 bases from J, the junction contained 9 bases not matched to a gene. The CDR3 consists of 14 residues. This CDR3 is CASSSPGGPNEQFF. The CDR3 nucleotides are TGTGCCAGCAGCTCACCGGGGGGTCCGAATGAGCAGTTCTTC.

The chain is built from TRBV29-1 and TRBJ1-5; D gene unclear. In germline, CDR1 is SQVTM, CDR2 ANQGSEA. V shed 4 bases and J shed 7 bases, with 17 bases lying between them. The CDR3 is made up of 14 amino acids. CDR3 DNA: TGCAGCGTTGGGTTAGGAGCCTCGGGGCAGCCCCAGCATTTT. This gives the protein CSVGLGASGQPQHF.

V gene TRBV7-6 combines with J gene TRBJ2-3, with 10 bases that match TRBD2. V lost 0 bases, J lost 2 bases, and 5 bases stayed unmatched. CDR1 is SGHVS, CDR2 FNYEAQ, per germline. The CDR3 contains 17 residues. Here the CDR3 reads CASSLAPLAGVTDTQYF. The CDR3 DNA is TGTGCCAGCAGCTTAGCGCCCCTAGCGGGGGTCACAGATACGCAGTATTTT.

This clone was detected only a few times. The chain joins TRBV28 to TRBJ1-5; perhaps TRBD1 as D (5 bases). Germline V CDR1 and CDR2: MDHEN, SYDVKM. V was cut by 2 bases and J by 6 bases, with 11 bases left in between. There are 14 residues in the CDR3. The CDR3 DNA sequence: TGTGCCAGCAGTTTAGGAGGGGTCGGTCAGCCCCAGCATTTT. Amino acid sequence: CASSLGGVGQPQHF.

V and J are TRBV2 and TRBJ1-2, with D possibly matching TRBD1 (6 bases). This CDR3 spans 15 amino acids. V lost 2 bases, J lost 8 bases, and 18 bases lay in between. The germline V gene encodes CDR1 SNHLY and CDR2 FYNNEI. For the CDR3, the DNA is TGTGCCAGCAGTGAATCAACAGGGTTTTTCCGGGGCTACACCTTC. Translated: CASSESTGFFRGYTF.

The chain couples TRBV11-2 to TRBJ1-3; tentative D call: TRBD1 (5 bases). The germline V gene encodes CDR1 SGHAT and CDR2 FQNNGV. The CDR3 loop spans 16 amino acids. Trimming took off 3 bases at V and 0 bases at J, with 12 bases between the two ends. DNA for the CDR3: TGTGCCAGCAGCTTCACTGGGGCAGTCTCTGGAAACACCATATATTTT. It translates to CASSFTGAVSGNTIYF.